This TCR beta chain was captured in a study of monozygotic twins with inflammatory bowel disease. Used for each TCR library was approximately 3,800 ng of total RNA. The UMIs contained a 6-nucleotide sample barcode. They were added by template switching during cDNA synthesis. No DNA is given; TCRdb re-called the 5' RACE reads and lists each CDR3 protein once. The sample's table shows fewer than 350,000 distinct CDR3 sequences. Germline CDR1 reads SGHTA; CDR2 reads FQGNSA. CDR3 size: 13 residues. The clonotype comes from a human donor with ulcerative colitis or Crohn's disease, or a healthy co-twin of an affected twin (not recorded which). The chain is built from TRBV7-2 and TRBJ2-3. Sequencing was performed on blood. The CDR3 sequence is CASSLGQRDTQYF.